The clone carrying this T cell receptor (beta chain) occurred a few times. Antigen: not known. TCRdb processed the reads anew with MiXCR; each CDR3 protein has one entry. The sample consists of some 680,000 distinct CDR3 sequences, 35% to 45% of them appearing once. The data stem from a study of T cell repertoires in cytomegalovirus infection. As for the study in general: An indication of both CMV infection and matching HLA type came from public TCR beta signatures. Points from the study as a whole: HLA-C-restricted, CMV-specific TCR beta clonotypes were dominant ex vivo. Carriers of CMV plus the relevant HLA were identified by cumulative public TCR beta family frequency.

V lost 7 bases and J lost 5, with 23 bases in between. The CDR3 sequence is 16 residues long. The sequenced sample consisted of PBMCs. The chain uses TRBV12-3 or TRBV12-4 and TRBJ2-5; TRBD1 is a possible D gene (5 bases). The source of this sequence is a human donor in good health (CMV status not recorded). Some clones in this sample may be carry-over from other donors' samples. CDR3 sequence reads: CASTLRGPGQRETQYF. The CDR3 nucleotides are TGTGCCAGCACACTAAGGGGTCCGGGCCAGAGGGAGACCCAGTACTTC.